The 27 T cell receptor beta chains given below trace back to one sample, sequenced in a study of cytomegalovirus exposure and HLA in healthy donors. 60 Vbeta and 13 Jbeta primers were used in PCR. Libraries were prepared by immunoSEQ multiplex PCR; TCRdb keeps only in-frame clonotypes and omits some of them. The sample contains 140,000 to 150,000 clones, approximately 70% of which appear only once. Sequencing input: PBMCs. The source is a woman between 18 and 30 years old in good health and CMV-seronegative.

This sequence joins TRBV2 and TRBJ2-7; a weak D match, TRBD2 (5 bases). This CDR3 has 13 residues. CDR1 and CDR2 from the germline V gene are SNHLY and FYNNEI. V lost 3 bases and J 3 bases, leaving 9 bases between the germline ends. CDR3 DNA sequence: TGTGCCAGCAGTGACTATCGGGACTACGAGCAGTACTTC. It specifies CASSDYRDYEQYF.

The DNA of the CDR3 is TGCGCCAGCAGCTTGGGTGACAGGGGGTCGACGGAGACCCAGTACTTC. Its protein product is CASSLGDRGSTETQYF. The gene calls are TRBV5-1 and TRBJ2-5, with 9 bases identical to TRBD1. The germline gives CDR1 SGHRS, CDR2 YFSETQ. CDR3 length: 16 residues. The J segment lost 5 bases and the V segment lost 0 bases, leaving 8 bases of the junction unmatched. The complete variable domain, with remaining parts taken from reference TRBV5-1 and TRBJ2-5, reads KAGVTQTPRYLIKTRGQQVTLSCSPISGHRSVSWYQQTPGQGLQFLFEYFSETQRNKGNFPGRFSGRQFSNSRSEMNVSTLELGDSALYLCASSLGDRGSTETQYFGPGTRLLVL.

The J gene is TRBJ1-1, the V gene TRBV5-6, with D perhaps TRBD1 (5 bases). Germline V gene data show CDR1 as SGHDT and CDR2 as YYEEEE. The CDR3 has 16 residues. V lost 1 base and J 0 bases, leaving 13 bases between the germline ends. DNA of the CDR3: TGTGCCAGCAGCTTGCTCTCAGGGCGACTGAACACTGAAGCTTTCTTT. Residues: CASSLLSGRLNTEAFF.

The chain joins TRBV2 to TRBJ1-2; no definite D call. This CDR3 contains 15 residues. The germline V gene has CDR1 SNHLY and CDR2 FYNNEI. V shed 2 bases and J shed 4 bases, with 14 bases lying between them. CDR3 DNA sequence: TGTGCCAGCAGTGAACTAGTCAGTCGAAGCTATGGCTACACCTTC. Amino acid sequence: CASSELVSRSYGYTF.

This clone has a handful of counts. The V gene is TRBV18, the J gene TRBJ1-2, with D uncertain. The CDR3 is 13 amino acids. Germline V CDR1 and CDR2: KGHSH, LQKENI. Deletions cut 3 bases from V and 10 bases from J, with 15 bases between. The CDR3 DNA sequence: TGTGCCAGCTCACCCCCGGGAGAAAGAAACTACACCTTC. The encoded protein is CASSPPGERNYTF.

The chain couples TRBV9 to TRBJ2-3, with TRBD2 matching over 10 bases. CDR1 and CDR2 (germline): SGDLS, YYNGEE. The CDR3 is 14 residues long. V shed 2 bases and J 5 bases; nucleotides not matched to a gene: 2. CDR3 in amino acids: CASSVRTSGDTQYF. The CDR3 coding sequence is TGTGCCAGCAGCGTTAGGACTAGCGGAGATACGCAGTATTTT.

The genes are TRBV5-5 and TRBJ2-7, with 8 bases fitting TRBD1. The CDR3 extends over 15 amino acids. CDR1 is SGHKS, CDR2 YYEKEE, per germline (reference sequence). V gave up 4 bases and J gave up 2 bases; unmatched junction bases: 8. The CDR3 sequence: CASSPRTGPTYEQYV. CDR3 DNA sequence: TGTGCCAGCAGCCCACGGACAGGGCCGACCTACGAGCAGTACGTC.

V is TRBV9 and J is TRBJ1-2, with TRBD1 as a possible D gene (6 bases). Deletions cut 5 bases from V and 7 bases from J, with 21 bases between. CDR3 length: 15 residues. Germline V gene lookup returns CDR1 SGDLS and CDR2 YYNGEE. For the CDR3, the DNA is TGTGCCAGCAGTTACAGGGATCCGGAGGTTGGTGGCTACACCTTC. Its translation is CASSYRDPEVGGYTF.

The J gene is TRBJ2-2, the V gene TRBV9; 13 bases line up with TRBD2. Unmatched junction bases numbered 9, after V lost 4 bases and J lost 6 bases. This CDR3 is built from 17 residues. Looked up from germline, CDR1 is SGDLS and CDR2 is YYNGEE. The CDR3 here is CASSSSPTSGRPGELFF. Written as DNA, the CDR3 is TGTGCCAGCAGCTCCTCACCGACTAGCGGGAGGCCCGGGGAGCTGTTTTTT.

The chain employs TRBV28 and TRBJ1-2; 7 bases map to TRBD1. The CDR3 is made up of 15 amino acids. Germline V gives CDR1 MDHEN, CDR2 SYDVKM. The trim removed 5 bases at V and 4 bases at J, leaving 10 bases unmatched. The CDR3 loop is CASSIRDRHTYGYTF. In DNA, the CDR3 is TGTGCCAGCAGTATACGGGACAGACACACCTATGGCTACACCTTC.

The J gene is TRBJ2-7, the V gene TRBV28; D gene ambiguous. CDR1 is MDHEN, CDR2 SYDVKM, per germline. This CDR3 has 11 amino acids. Trimming took 3 bases from V and 5 from J, leaving 5 bases between them. The CDR3 region has the DNA TGTGCCAGCAGTTTGTGGCACGAGCAGTACTTC. This translates into CASSLWHEQYF.

V gene TRBV5-4 combines with J gene TRBJ1-4; possible D gene TRBD1, 6 bases. The V gene lost 4 bases and the J gene lost 8 bases, with 15 bases spanning the gap. Germline V gene data show CDR1 as SGHNT and CDR2 as YYREEE (reference sequence). This CDR3 is built from 14 residues. The CDR3 nucleotides are TGTGCCAGCAGCAGGGGGTCCCCGGGCGAAAAACTGTTTTTT. Translation: CASSRGSPGEKLFF.

The CDR3 loop is CASSWGTGNEQFF. The CDR3 DNA is TGTGCCAGCAGCTGGGGGACTGGCAATGAGCAGTTCTTC. The V call is TRBV5-5, the J call TRBJ2-1; tentative D call: TRBD2 (6 bases). Trimming took 3 bases from V and 6 from J, leaving 10 bases between them. The CDR3 loop spans 13 amino acids. In germline, CDR1 is SGHKS, CDR2 YYEKEE (reference sequence).

This sequence joins TRBV14 and TRBJ1-2; the D is unclear. Trimming took off 5 bases at V and 4 bases at J, with 14 bases between the two ends. Germline V gene sequence: CDR1 SGHDN, CDR2 FVKESK. This CDR3 comprises 14 residues. This chain's CDR3 is CASSSRGDLYGYTF. The CDR3 bases are TGTGCCAGCAGCTCGCGGGGTGACCTCTATGGCTACACCTTC.

This chain connects TRBV4-1 to TRBJ2-1; 7 nucleotides line up with TRBD2. The CDR3 runs to 17 residues. From germline, CDR1 is MGHRA and CDR2 YSYEKL. After removal of 2 bases from V and 4 bases from J, the junction contained 11 bases not matched to a gene. The CDR3 DNA reads as TGCGCCAGCAGCCAATACACCGGGACTACCCAATACAATGAGCAGTTCTTC. It specifies CASSQYTGTTQYNEQFF.

V usage is TRBV5-1 and J usage is TRBJ1-6, with 8 bases that match TRBD1. CDR3 length equals 16 residues. The V segment lost 2 bases and the J segment 0 bases; nucleotides outside the gene matches: 1. The germline gives CDR1 SGHRS, CDR2 YFSETQ. The CDR3 coding sequence is TGCGCCAGCAGCTTCACAGGGGGCTCCTATAATTCACCCCTCCACTTT. This gives the protein CASSFTGGSYNSPLHF.

Here the CDR3 reads CASSQESLNYGYTF. CDR3 coding DNA: TGCGCCAGCAGCCAAGAATCGCTAAACTATGGCTACACCTTC. The chain recombines TRBV4-3 with TRBJ1-2; D remains ambiguous. Germline V lookup: CDR1 LGHNA, CDR2 YSLEER. The germline V and J ends were trimmed by 0 bases and 2 bases, with 7 bases remaining between them. This CDR3 region has 14 residues.

The CDR3 is CSVVLASHYEQYF. The CDR3 DNA sequence: TGCAGCGTTGTACTAGCGAGCCACTACGAGCAGTACTTC. The J gene is TRBJ2-7, the V gene TRBV29-1, with TRBD2 matching over 7 bases. The CDR3 is made up of 13 amino acids. CDR1 SQVTM and CDR2 ANQGSEA come from the germline V gene. Unmatched junction bases numbered 6, after V lost 4 bases and J lost 3 bases.

V usage is TRBV9 and J usage is TRBJ2-2; the D gene is possibly TRBD1 (6 bases). Germline CDR1 and CDR2: SGDLS and YYNGEE. Trimming pared 2 bases from V and 2 bases from J, leaving 10 bases between. The CDR3 is made up of 15 amino acids. The DNA for the CDR3 is TGTGCCAGCAGCGTCGGACAGTCAAACACCGGGGAGCTGTTTTTT. This gives the protein CASSVGQSNTGELFF.

The J gene is TRBJ2-7, the V gene TRBV23-1, with TRBD1 identical over 7 bases. TRBV23-1 is marked as an open reading frame, function uncertain. This CDR3 is 16 amino acids long. After removal of 1 base from V and 4 bases from J, the junction contained 10 bases not matched to a gene. Written as DNA, the CDR3 is TGCGCCAGCAGTCAATTCCCGGGACAGACCAGGTACGAGCAGTACGTC. It codes for CASSQFPGQTRYEQYV.

The V call is TRBV7-6, the J call TRBJ2-1; TRBD2 agrees at 9 bases. The V segment lost 5 bases and the J segment 0 bases; nucleotides outside the gene matches: 5. This CDR3 region has 16 residues. CDR1 is SGHVS and CDR2 is FNYEAQ in the germline V gene. CDR3: CASSPNSGGSYNEQFF. The CDR3 coding sequence is TGTGCCAGCAGCCCAAATAGCGGGGGCTCCTACAATGAGCAGTTCTTC.

This chain connects TRBV11-2 to TRBJ2-3; tentatively, D is TRBD1 (6 bases). Germline V CDR1 and CDR2: SGHAT, FQNNGV. The CDR3 covers 15 residues. V lost 8 bases and J lost 0, with 15 bases in between. Written as DNA, the CDR3 is TGTGCCAGCGGCCGAGGGACACCTAGCACAGATACGCAGTATTTT. Residues: CASGRGTPSTDTQYF.

The chain is built from TRBV9 and TRBJ2-5, with a tentative D call TRBD2 (5 bases). This CDR3 is built from 14 residues. Deletions cut 4 bases from V and 9 bases from J, with 19 bases between. Germline-derived CDR1 and CDR2 are SGDLS and YYNGEE. In DNA form, the CDR3 reads TGTGCCAGCAGCCCAGGTCCCCTAGCTGGGGCCCAGTACTTC. Translation gives CASSPGPLAGAQYF.

The chain has TRBV7-9 and TRBJ1-1, with D tentatively TRBD1 (5 bases). The length of the CDR3 is 14 residues. In germline, CDR1 is SEHNR, CDR2 FQNEAQ (reference sequence). With 3 bases removed from V and 5 bases from J, the gap between germline ends came to 13 bases. The CDR3 region is CASSFGGRTTEAFF. For the CDR3, the DNA is TGTGCCAGCAGCTTCGGGGGGAGGACAACTGAAGCTTTCTTT.

The rearrangement uses TRBV7-7 and TRBJ1-4; a possible D gene is TRBD1 (6 bases). Trimming stripped 5 bases from V and 6 bases from J, with 28 bases between. This CDR3 region has 19 residues. Germline V CDR1 and CDR2: SSHAT, FNYEAQ (reference sequence). The chain's CDR3 is CASSLSSKERTAADEKLFF. The CDR3 DNA reads TGTGCCAGCAGCCTGAGCTCTAAAGAGAGGACAGCCGCCGATGAAAAACTGTTTTTT.

The DNA of the CDR3 is TGTGCCAGCAGGGGACAGGAAGGCAATCAGCCCCAGCATTTT. Protein sequence: CASRGQEGNQPQHF. This chain connects TRBV6-6 to TRBJ1-5; 8 nucleotides line up with TRBD1. J was trimmed by 2 bases and V by 6 bases; bases with no gene match: 3. This CDR3 is built from 14 residues. Per germline, CDR1 MNHNY and CDR2 SVGAGI (reference sequence).

In this sample, this clone turned up a few times. Mismatch with germline at one junction end may stem from a read error. The genes are TRBV7-2 and TRBJ1-5, with TRBD1 matching 12 bases. Looked up from germline, CDR1 is SGHTA and CDR2 is FQGNSA. This CDR3 comprises 16 residues. The CDR3 coding sequence is TGTGCCAGCAGCTCGTGGGGGACAGGGGGCAATCAGTCCCAGCATTTT. Protein: CASSSWGTGGNQSQHF.